These 8 T cell receptor beta chains share one sample of origin, sequenced in a study of tissue T cells after allogeneic stem cell transplantation. Profiling relied on immunoSEQ multiplex PCR, and the TCRdb table lists in-frame clones only, not all of them. This sample carries around 1,600 clones, roughly 76% of them seen once, and the ten largest clones take about 12%. The sample consisted of esophagus tissue, taken at autopsy. These receptors were obtained from a woman between 18 and 50 years old with breast cancer.

This chain links TRBV6-5 with TRBJ2-3, with TRBD2 matching over 9 bases. The CDR3 is 14 residues long. Trimming removed 6 bases from V and 11 bases from J; junction bases left unmatched: 12. The germline gives CDR1 MNHEY, CDR2 SVGAGI. The CDR3: CASRLLRLAGMQYF. The CDR3 DNA sequence: TGTGCCAGCAGACTCCTCAGGCTAGCGGGGATGCAGTATTTT.

This chain links TRBV7-2 with TRBJ2-7; D is unresolved. The V gene lost 5 bases and the J gene lost 1 base, with 6 bases spanning the gap. Germline CDR1 and CDR2: SGHTA and FQGNSA. This CDR3 has 12 residues. CDR3 in DNA: TGTGCCAGCAGCCACGGATCCTACGAGCAGTACTTC. It codes for CASSHGSYEQYF.

The chain uses TRBV3-1 (or the pseudogene TRBV3-2) and TRBJ2-7; D gene ambiguous. The CDR3 has 13 residues. The ends were cut back, 3 bases at V and 4 bases at J, with 10 bases in the middle. CDR1 LGHDT and CDR2 YNNKEL come from the germline V gene (reference sequence). The CDR3 region is CASSQCVPYEQYF. The CDR3, as DNA: TGTGCCAGCAGCCAGTGCGTCCCGTACGAGCAGTACTTC.

V gene TRBV7-9 combines with J gene TRBJ2-5; D is ambiguous. Germline loops: CDR1 SEHNR, CDR2 FQNEAQ (reference sequence). CDR3 length equals 14 residues. V was clipped by 2 bases and J by 5 bases, with 12 bases between them. The CDR3 DNA reads TGTGCCAGCAGCTTACGGTGGGCCAACGAGACCCAGTACTTC. Translated, it gives CASSLRWANETQYF.

The chain combines TRBV4-3 with TRBJ2-1, with 13 bases fitting TRBD2. The J segment lost 7 bases and the V segment lost 6 bases, leaving 9 bases of the junction unmatched. CDR1 is LGHNA, CDR2 YSLEER, per germline. The CDR3 has 16 amino acids. CDR3 in DNA: TGCGCCAGCAGACAACTAGCGGGAGGGCCGCTTAATGAGCAGTTCTTC. As protein: CASRQLAGGPLNEQFF.

The J gene is TRBJ2-7, the V gene TRBV30; 9 positions match TRBD1. The CDR3 runs 14 residues. V shed 5 bases, J shed 1 base, and the junction held 6 bases outside the gene matches. Looked up from germline, CDR1 is GTSNPN and CDR2 is SVGIG (reference sequence). The CDR3, as DNA: TGTGCCTGGCAAACAGGGGGCTTGTCCTACGAGCAGTACTTC. This gives the protein CAWQTGGLSYEQYF.

This clone has just a few counts. This chain links TRBV30 with TRBJ1-6; TRBD1 agrees at 11 bases. There are 16 residues in the CDR3. The junction had 7 bases not matched to a gene; V was cut back by 1 base and J by 8 bases. Germline CDR1 GTSNPN, CDR2 SVGIG (reference sequence). The CDR3 DNA follows: TGTGCCTGGAGTGCCTTTGGACAGGGGGCTGATTCACCCCTCCACTTT. Residues: CAWSAFGQGADSPLHF.

This chain links TRBV4-2 with TRBJ1-2, with D perhaps TRBD1 (6 bases). The CDR3 runs 15 residues. Deletions cut 0 bases from V and 3 bases from J, with 11 bases between. CDR1 is LGHNA, CDR2 YNFKEQ, per germline. CDR3 in amino acids: CASSQDYGGDYGYTF. DNA for the CDR3: TGTGCCAGCAGCCAAGATTACGGGGGCGACTATGGCTACACCTTC.